This record concerns one T cell receptor beta chain sequence. Only in-frame clones appear in the TCRdb table, and some are missing; sequencing was by immunoSEQ multiplex PCR. The sample records 6,500 to 7,500 clones, 60% to 80% being singletons. The germline gives CDR1 SGHDT, CDR2 YYEEEE. The V and J ends lost 0 bases and 6 bases respectively, with 9 bases between them. The CDR3 runs 14 residues. These data come from a study of T cell repertoires in ileal Crohn's disease. The specimen sequenced was ileal tissue. The chain employs TRBV5-6 and TRBJ1-4; no firm D call. This clonotype was obtained from an adult with Crohn's disease. The CDR3 bases are TGTGCCAGCAGCTTGGGGGCAAGACATGAAAAACTGTTTTTT. Protein product: CASSLGARHEKLFF. The variable domain in full, completed from reference TRBV5-6 and TRBJ1-4, reads DAGVTQSPTHLIKTRGQQVTLRCSPKSGHDTVSWYQQALGQGPQFIFQYYEEEERQRGNFPDRFSGHQFPNYSSELNVNALLLGDSALYLCASSLGARHEKLFFGSGTQLSVL.